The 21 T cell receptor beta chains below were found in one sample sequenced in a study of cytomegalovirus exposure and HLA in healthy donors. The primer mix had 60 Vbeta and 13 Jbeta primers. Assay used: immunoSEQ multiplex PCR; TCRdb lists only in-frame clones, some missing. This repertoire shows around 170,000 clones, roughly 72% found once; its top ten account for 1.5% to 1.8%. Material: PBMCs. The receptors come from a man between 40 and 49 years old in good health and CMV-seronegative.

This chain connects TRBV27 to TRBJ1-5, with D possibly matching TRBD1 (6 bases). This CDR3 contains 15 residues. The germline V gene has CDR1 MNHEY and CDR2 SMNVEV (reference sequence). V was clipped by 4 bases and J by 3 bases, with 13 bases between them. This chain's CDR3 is CASSSIQGTNQPQHF. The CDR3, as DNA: TGTGCCAGCAGTTCCATACAGGGAACCAATCAGCCCCAGCATTTT.

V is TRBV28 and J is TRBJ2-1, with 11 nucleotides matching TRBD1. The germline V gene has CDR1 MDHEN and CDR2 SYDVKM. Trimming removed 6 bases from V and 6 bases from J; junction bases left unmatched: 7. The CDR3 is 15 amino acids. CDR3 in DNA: TGTGCCAGCAGGGTATCCGGACAGGGGGCCAATGAGCAGTTCTTC. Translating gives CASRVSGQGANEQFF. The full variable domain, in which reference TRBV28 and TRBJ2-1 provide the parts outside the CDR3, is DVKVTQSSRYLVKRTGEKVFLECVQDMDHENMFWYRQDPGLGLRLIYFSYDVKMKEKGDIPEGYSVSREKKERFSLILESASTNQTSMYLCASRVSGQGANEQFFGPGTRLTVL.

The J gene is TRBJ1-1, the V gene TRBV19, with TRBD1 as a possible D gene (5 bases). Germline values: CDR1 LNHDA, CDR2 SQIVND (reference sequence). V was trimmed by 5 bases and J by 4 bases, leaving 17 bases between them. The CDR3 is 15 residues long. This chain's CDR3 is CASSYQRGVFTEAFF. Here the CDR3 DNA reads TGTGCCAGTAGTTATCAACGGGGGGTTTTCACTGAAGCTTTCTTT.

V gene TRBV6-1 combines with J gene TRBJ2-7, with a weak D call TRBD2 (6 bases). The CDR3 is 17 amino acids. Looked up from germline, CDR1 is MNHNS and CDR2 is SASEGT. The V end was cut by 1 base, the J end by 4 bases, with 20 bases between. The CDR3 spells CASSEERRDSPIYEQYV. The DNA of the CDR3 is TGTGCCAGCAGTGAAGAGAGGCGGGACTCCCCCATTTACGAGCAGTACGTC.

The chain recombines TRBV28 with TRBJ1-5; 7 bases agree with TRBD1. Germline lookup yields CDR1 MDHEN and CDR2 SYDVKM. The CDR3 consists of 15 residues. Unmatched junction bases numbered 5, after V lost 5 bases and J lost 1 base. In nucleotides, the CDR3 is TGTGCCAGCAGTATACCACAGGGGAGCAATCAGCCCCAGCATTTT. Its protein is CASSIPQGSNQPQHF.

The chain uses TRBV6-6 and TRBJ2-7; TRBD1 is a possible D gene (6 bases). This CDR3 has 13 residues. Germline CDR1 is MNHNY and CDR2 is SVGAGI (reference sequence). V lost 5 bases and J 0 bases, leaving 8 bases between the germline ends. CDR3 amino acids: CASSRDISYEQYF. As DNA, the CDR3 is TGTGCCAGCAGTCGGGACATCTCCTACGAGCAGTACTTC.

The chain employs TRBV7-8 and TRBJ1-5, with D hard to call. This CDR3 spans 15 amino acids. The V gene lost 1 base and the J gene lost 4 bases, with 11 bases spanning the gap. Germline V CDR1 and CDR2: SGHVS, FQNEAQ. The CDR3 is CASSLGRVGNQPQHF. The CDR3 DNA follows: TGTGCCAGCAGCTTAGGTCGGGTTGGGAATCAGCCCCAGCATTTT.

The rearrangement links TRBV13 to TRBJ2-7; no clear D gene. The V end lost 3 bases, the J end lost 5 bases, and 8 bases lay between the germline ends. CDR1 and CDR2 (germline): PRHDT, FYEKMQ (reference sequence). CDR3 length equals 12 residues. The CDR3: CASSFLPDEQYF. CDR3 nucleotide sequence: TGTGCCAGCAGCTTCCTCCCCGACGAGCAGTACTTC.

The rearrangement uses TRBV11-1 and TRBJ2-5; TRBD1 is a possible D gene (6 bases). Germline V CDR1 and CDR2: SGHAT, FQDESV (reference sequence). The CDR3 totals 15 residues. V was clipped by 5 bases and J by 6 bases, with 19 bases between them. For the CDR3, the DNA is TGTGCCAGCAGCCTCAGTCCGGGACAAGGGAAGACCCAGTACTTC. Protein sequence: CASSLSPGQGKTQYF.

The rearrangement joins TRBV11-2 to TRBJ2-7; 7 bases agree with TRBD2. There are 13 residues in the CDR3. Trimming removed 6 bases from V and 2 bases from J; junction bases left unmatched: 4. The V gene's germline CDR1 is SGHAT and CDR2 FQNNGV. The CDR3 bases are TGTGCCAGCAGGCCCAGCGGGACCTACGAGCAGTACTTC. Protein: CASRPSGTYEQYF.

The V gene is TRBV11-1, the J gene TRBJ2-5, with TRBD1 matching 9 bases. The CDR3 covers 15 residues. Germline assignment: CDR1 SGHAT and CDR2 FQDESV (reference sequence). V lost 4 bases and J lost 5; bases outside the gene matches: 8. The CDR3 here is CASSSSGQGGETQYF. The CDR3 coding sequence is TGTGCCAGCAGCTCCTCGGGACAGGGAGGGGAGACCCAGTACTTC.

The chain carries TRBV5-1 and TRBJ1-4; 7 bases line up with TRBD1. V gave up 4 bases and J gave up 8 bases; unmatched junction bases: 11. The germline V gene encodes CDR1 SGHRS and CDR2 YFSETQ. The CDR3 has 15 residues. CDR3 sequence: CASSPTGPQVEKLFF. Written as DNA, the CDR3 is TGCGCCAGCAGCCCGACAGGGCCCCAGGTGGAAAAACTGTTTTTT.

CDR3 sequence: CAWGLGLGLDTQYF. As DNA, the CDR3 is TGTGCCTGGGGACTTGGACTGGGTCTCGATACGCAGTATTTT. This chain links TRBV30 with TRBJ2-3, with D maybe TRBD2 (5 bases). Germline CDR1 is GTSNPN and CDR2 is SVGIG (reference sequence). Trimming left V 5 bases short and J 6 bases short, with 18 bases between. This CDR3 has 14 amino acids.

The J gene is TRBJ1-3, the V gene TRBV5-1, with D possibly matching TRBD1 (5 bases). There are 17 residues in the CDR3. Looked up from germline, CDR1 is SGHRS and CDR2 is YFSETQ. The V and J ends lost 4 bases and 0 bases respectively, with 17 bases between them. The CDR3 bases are TGCGCCAGCAGCGAAACTCCGGGGACTTCCTCTGGAAACACCATATATTTT. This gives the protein CASSETPGTSSGNTIYF.

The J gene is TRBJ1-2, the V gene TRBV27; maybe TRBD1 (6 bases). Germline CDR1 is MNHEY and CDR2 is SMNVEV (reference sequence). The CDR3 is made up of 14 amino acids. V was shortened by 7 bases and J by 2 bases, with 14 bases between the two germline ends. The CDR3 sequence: CASTTGRGNYGYTF. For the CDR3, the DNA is TGTGCCAGCACCACAGGGAGGGGAAACTATGGCTACACCTTC.

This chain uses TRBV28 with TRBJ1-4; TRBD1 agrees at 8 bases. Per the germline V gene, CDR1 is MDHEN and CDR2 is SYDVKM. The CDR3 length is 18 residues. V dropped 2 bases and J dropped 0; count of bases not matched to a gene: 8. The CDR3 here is CASSLLTGVVATNEKLFF. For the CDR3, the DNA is TGTGCCAGCAGTTTACTGACAGGGGTGGTCGCAACTAATGAAAAACTGTTTTTT.

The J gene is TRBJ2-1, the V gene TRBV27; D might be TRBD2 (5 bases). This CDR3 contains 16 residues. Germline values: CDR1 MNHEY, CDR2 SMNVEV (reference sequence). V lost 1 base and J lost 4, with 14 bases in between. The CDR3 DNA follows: TGTGCCAGCAGTTTATTAGAGGGCGCGGAGTACAATGAGCAGTTCTTC. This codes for CASSLLEGAEYNEQFF.

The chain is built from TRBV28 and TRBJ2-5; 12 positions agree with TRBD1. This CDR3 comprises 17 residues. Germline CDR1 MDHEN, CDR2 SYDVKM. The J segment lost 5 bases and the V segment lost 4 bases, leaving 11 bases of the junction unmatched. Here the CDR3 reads CASSSDRDRGRGETQYF. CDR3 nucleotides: TGTGCCAGCAGTTCAGACCGGGACAGGGGGCGCGGGGAGACCCAGTACTTC.

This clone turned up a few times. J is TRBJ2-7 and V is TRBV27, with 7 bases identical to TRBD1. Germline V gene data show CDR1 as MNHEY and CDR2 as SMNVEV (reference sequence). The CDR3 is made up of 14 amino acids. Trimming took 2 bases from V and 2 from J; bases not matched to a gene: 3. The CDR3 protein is CASSLGTEAYEQYF. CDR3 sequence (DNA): TGTGCCAGCAGTTTAGGGACAGAGGCCTACGAGCAGTACTTC.

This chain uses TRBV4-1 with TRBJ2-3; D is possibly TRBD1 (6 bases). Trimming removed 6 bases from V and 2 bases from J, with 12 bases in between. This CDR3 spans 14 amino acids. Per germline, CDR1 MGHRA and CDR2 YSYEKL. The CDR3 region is CASRQQGFTDTQYF. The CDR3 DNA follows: TGCGCCAGCAGACAACAGGGTTTCACAGATACGCAGTATTTT.

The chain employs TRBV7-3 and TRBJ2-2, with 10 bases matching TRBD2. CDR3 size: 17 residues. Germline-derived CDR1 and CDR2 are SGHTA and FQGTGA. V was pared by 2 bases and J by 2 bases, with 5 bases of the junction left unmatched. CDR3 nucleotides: TGTGCCAGCAGCTTAGGCGGACTAGCGGTAAACACCGGGGAGCTGTTTTTT. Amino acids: CASSLGGLAVNTGELFF. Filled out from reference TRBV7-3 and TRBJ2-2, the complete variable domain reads GAGVSQTPSNKVTEKGKYVELRCDPISGHTALYWYRQSLGQGPEFLIYFQGTGAADDSGLPNDRFFAVRPEGSVSTLKIQRTERGDSAVYLCASSLGGLAVNTGELFFGEGSRLTVL.